This passage covers 22 T cell receptor beta chains from one sample sequenced in a study of CD8 T cells in ankylosing spondylitis. Study-wide points: Seemingly distinctive of ankylosing spondylitis blood was a TCR beta motif formed by eight highly homologous variants.

Their recognized antigens are unknown. One entry per CDR3 protein, called by TCRdb with MiXCR from the 5' RACE reads. The sample lists 500,000 or so distinct CDR3 sequences, approximately 5% occurring once. The material sequenced was blood, either unsorted or a sorted T cell fraction (not recorded which). Receptor source: a male donor with ankylosing spondylitis.

This clonotype was counted many times. The genes are TRBV5-1 and TRBJ2-3; D gene uncertain. The V end lost 0 bases, the J end lost 2 bases, and 10 bases lay between the germline ends. Per the germline V gene, CDR1 is SGHRS and CDR2 is YFSETQ. The CDR3 runs 15 residues. DNA of the CDR3: TGCGCCAGCAGCTTGGAGACATACCTCACAGATACGCAGTATTTT. It encodes CASSLETYLTDTQYF.

On this clonotype: This may come from a read error, since a much larger clone is one base off. The genes are TRBV5-1 and TRBJ2-1; TRBD1 matches at 12 bases. Germline assignment: CDR1 SGHRS and CDR2 YFSETQ. The CDR3 runs 15 residues. The CDR3 spells CSSSFRDRGQGEQFF. The DNA of the CDR3 is TGCTCCAGCAGCTTCCGGGACAGGGGGCAGGGTGAGCAGTTCTTC.

This clonotype was picked up many times. This chain links TRBV5-1 with TRBJ1-1, with D unresolved. V dropped 1 base and J dropped 8 bases, with 15 bases sitting between them. This CDR3 region has 14 residues. The germline gives CDR1 SGHRS, CDR2 YFSETQ. CDR3 loop: CASSLFGKHLEAFF. DNA of the CDR3: TGCGCCAGCAGCTTGTTCGGCAAACACTTGGAAGCTTTCTTT.

The chain couples TRBV18 to TRBJ2-7, with D perhaps matching TRBD1 (6 bases). The length of the CDR3 is 13 residues. V was trimmed by 5 bases and J by 3 bases, leaving 11 bases between them. Germline assignment: CDR1 KGHSH and CDR2 LQKENI. The CDR3 loop is CASSFPDSYEQYF. The CDR3 bases are TGTGCCAGCTCATTCCCGGACAGCTACGAGCAGTACTTC.

At least ten counts were recorded for this clonotype. The chain employs TRBV12-3 or TRBV12-4 and TRBJ1-1; 8 bases line up with TRBD1. V lost 6 bases, J lost 6 bases, and 9 bases stayed unmatched. The CDR3 covers 14 residues. The CDR3 is CASRNQGARAEAFF. The CDR3 region has the DNA TGTGCCAGCAGGAACCAGGGGGCGCGAGCTGAAGCTTTCTTT.

This clonotype was detected a few times. The rearrangement links TRBV3-1 to TRBJ2-1, with 9 bases lining up with TRBD2. Per the germline V gene, CDR1 is LGHDT and CDR2 is YNNKEL (reference sequence). The CDR3 consists of 17 residues. The junction had 6 bases not matched to a gene; V was cut back by 0 bases and J by 3 bases. The chain's CDR3 is CASSQERGAGGYNEQFF. The DNA of the CDR3 is TGTGCCAGCAGCCAAGAGAGAGGAGCGGGAGGCTACAATGAGCAGTTCTTC.

This clonotype was observed a few times. The rearrangement joins TRBV20-1 to TRBJ2-5, with TRBD2 matching 7 bases. V shed 0 bases, J shed 5 bases, and the junction held 18 bases outside the gene matches. Germline V gene sequence: CDR1 DFQATT, CDR2 SNEGSKA (reference sequence). This CDR3 region has 18 residues. CDR3 region: CSARDGPAAGSMGETQYF. Here the CDR3 DNA reads TGCAGTGCTAGAGATGGCCCTGCAGCGGGATCTATGGGGGAGACCCAGTACTTC.

This clonotype was found a few times. The chain couples TRBV6-2 or TRBV6-3 to TRBJ1-2; D is ambiguous. In germline, CDR1 is MNHEY, CDR2 SVGEGT. The CDR3 consists of 14 residues. Trimming took 0 bases from V and 2 from J, leaving 7 bases between them. The CDR3 loop reads CASSYSSDNYGYTF. The CDR3 DNA reads TGTGCCAGCAGTTACTCTTCAGACAACTATGGCTACACCTTC.

This clonotype has ten or more counts. This chain uses TRBV5-1 with TRBJ1-5; D is undetermined. The V end was cut by 1 base, the J end by 7 bases, with 9 bases between. Germline V CDR1 and CDR2: SGHRS, YFSETQ. The CDR3 spans 13 residues. CDR3: CASSLNPGQPQHF. The CDR3 nucleotides read TGCGCCAGCAGCTTGAACCCCGGCCAGCCCCAGCATTTT.

This clonotype was seen many times. V is TRBV10-3 and J is TRBJ2-1; D is unclear. V was cut by 2 bases and J by 0 bases, with 5 bases left in between. Germline CDR1 reads ENHRY; CDR2 reads SYGVKD. CDR3 length: 14 amino acids. The CDR3, as DNA: TGTGCCATCAGTGAGAGTAGCTCCTACAATGAGCAGTTCTTC. This codes for CAISESSSYNEQFF.

In its sample, this clonotype was seen many times. The chain combines TRBV9 with TRBJ2-3, with 7 nucleotides matching TRBD2. Germline V gene lookup returns CDR1 SGDLS and CDR2 YYNGEE. Losses at the gene ends were 0 bases for V and 6 bases for J; bases not matched to a gene: 4. This CDR3 region has 14 residues. The CDR3 spells CASSVVGEGDTQYF. The CDR3 DNA reads TGTGCCAGCAGCGTAGTCGGGGAGGGCGATACGCAGTATTTT.

This clonotype was recorded at least ten times. The J gene is TRBJ1-2, the V gene TRBV20-1, with D maybe TRBD1 (5 bases). The V gene's germline CDR1 is DFQATT and CDR2 SNEGSKA (reference sequence). The CDR3 is 14 residues long. V lost 3 bases to trimming and J lost 0 bases, with 11 bases between them. DNA for the CDR3: TGCAGTGCTAGGAGGCAGGGAGCTAACTATGGCTACACCTTC. It yields the protein CSARRQGANYGYTF.

The chain carries TRBV4-3 and TRBJ2-5; D may be TRBD2 (6 bases). Germline V gene sequence: CDR1 LGHNA, CDR2 YSLEER. V lost 0 bases, J lost 1 base, and 12 bases lay in between. The CDR3 spans 16 residues. The CDR3 DNA is TGCGCCAGCAGCCAAGAGTGGACTATGTTCCAAGAGACCCAGTACTTC. Its translation is CASSQEWTMFQETQYF.

This clonotype was found many times. The V gene is TRBV20-1, the J gene TRBJ1-6; D uncertain. The CDR3 is 13 amino acids. The V gene lost 5 bases and the J gene lost 1 base, with 6 bases spanning the gap. Germline V lookup: CDR1 DFQATT, CDR2 SNEGSKA (reference sequence). CDR3 nucleotide sequence: TGCAGTGCTCTCGGGTCCTATAATTCACCCCTCCACTTT. Translating gives CSALGSYNSPLHF.

This clonotype has ten or more counts. This chain joins TRBV29-1 and TRBJ1-1; no reliable D call. V lost 0 bases and J lost 0, with 8 bases in between. This CDR3 spans 14 amino acids. CDR1 and CDR2 (germline): SQVTM, ANQGSEA. CDR3 nucleotides: TGCAGCGTTGAAGAAAGGGCAGTGAACACTGAAGCTTTCTTT. Protein product: CSVEERAVNTEAFF.

This clonotype was counted many times. The CDR3 nucleotides are TGCAGTGCTAGTGTTGGGGGAGGGAGCAATCAGCCCCAGCATTTT. The encoded protein is CSASVGGGSNQPQHF. The chain combines TRBV20-1 with TRBJ1-5; TRBD1 might be the D (5 bases). Per germline, CDR1 DFQATT and CDR2 SNEGSKA (reference sequence). The germline V and J ends were trimmed by 3 bases and 1 base, with 13 bases remaining between them. CDR3 length equals 15 residues.

This clonotype was counted ten times or more. The V call is TRBV30, the J call TRBJ1-2; no reliable D call. Germline V gives CDR1 GTSNPN, CDR2 SVGIG (reference sequence). This CDR3 spans 13 amino acids. V lost 3 bases to trimming and J lost 7 bases, with 15 bases between them. The CDR3 sequence is CAWSPGVMGGYTF. The CDR3 DNA sequence: TGTGCCTGGAGCCCCGGGGTAATGGGTGGCTACACCTTC.

This clonotype was found many times. Written as DNA, the CDR3 is TGCGCCAGCAGCCACCGGAGAGAACTGACTGGCACAGATACGCAGTATTTT. Protein product: CASSHRRELTGTDTQYF. The rearrangement joins TRBV4-1 to TRBJ2-3; D not resolved. This CDR3 region has 17 residues. Per the germline V gene, CDR1 is MGHRA and CDR2 is YSYEKL. Trimming removed 3 bases from V and 1 base from J, with 17 bases in between.

This clonotype has a handful of counts. The chain recombines TRBV12-3 or TRBV12-4 with TRBJ1-2; D unresolved. The ends were cut back, 2 bases at V and 7 bases at J, with 17 bases in the middle. There are 15 residues in the CDR3. CDR3 sequence reads: CASSLMRVEYAGYTF. In DNA, the CDR3 is TGTGCCAGCAGTTTAATGCGGGTGGAATATGCTGGCTACACCTTC.

This clonotype was seen at least ten times. The chain has TRBV7-8 and TRBJ2-6; tentative D call: TRBD1 (5 bases). Germline loops: CDR1 SGHVS, CDR2 FQNEAQ. There are 17 residues in the CDR3. Trimming removed 2 bases from V and 1 base from J, with 12 bases in between. The DNA of the CDR3 is TGTGCCAGCAGCTTACGCAGGGAAAAATCTGGGGCCAACGTCCTGACTTTC. Its protein is CASSLRREKSGANVLTF.

This clonotype has at least ten counts. The V gene is TRBV20-1, the J gene TRBJ2-5, with D perhaps TRBD2 (6 bases). Germline assignment: CDR1 DFQATT and CDR2 SNEGSKA (reference sequence). The V and J ends lost 6 bases and 5 bases respectively, with 19 bases between them. The CDR3 has 14 amino acids. CDR3: CSADGTEGWETQYF. As DNA, the CDR3 is TGCAGTGCGGACGGGACGGAGGGTTGGGAGACCCAGTACTTC.

This clonotype was observed many times. V usage is TRBV4-1 and J usage is TRBJ2-5; maybe TRBD1 (5 bases). The germline V and J ends were trimmed by 4 bases and 0 bases, with 9 bases remaining between them. Germline CDR1 reads MGHRA; CDR2 reads YSYEKL. The CDR3 consists of 14 residues. DNA for the CDR3: TGCGCCAGCAGCCTCCGACAGTACCAAGAGACCCAGTACTTC. Translation gives CASSLRQYQETQYF.